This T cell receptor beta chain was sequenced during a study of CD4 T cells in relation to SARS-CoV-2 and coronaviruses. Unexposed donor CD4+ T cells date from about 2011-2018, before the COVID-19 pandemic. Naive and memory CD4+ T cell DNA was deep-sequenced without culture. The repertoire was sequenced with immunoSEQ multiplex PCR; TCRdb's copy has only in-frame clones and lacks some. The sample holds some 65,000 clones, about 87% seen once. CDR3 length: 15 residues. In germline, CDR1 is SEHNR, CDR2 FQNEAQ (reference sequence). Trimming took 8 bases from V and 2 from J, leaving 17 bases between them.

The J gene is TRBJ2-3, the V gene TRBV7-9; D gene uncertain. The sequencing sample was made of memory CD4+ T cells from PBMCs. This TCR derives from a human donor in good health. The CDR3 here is CASGNYGANTDTQYF. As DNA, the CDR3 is TGTGCCAGCGGGAATTACGGAGCGAACACAGATACGCAGTATTTT.